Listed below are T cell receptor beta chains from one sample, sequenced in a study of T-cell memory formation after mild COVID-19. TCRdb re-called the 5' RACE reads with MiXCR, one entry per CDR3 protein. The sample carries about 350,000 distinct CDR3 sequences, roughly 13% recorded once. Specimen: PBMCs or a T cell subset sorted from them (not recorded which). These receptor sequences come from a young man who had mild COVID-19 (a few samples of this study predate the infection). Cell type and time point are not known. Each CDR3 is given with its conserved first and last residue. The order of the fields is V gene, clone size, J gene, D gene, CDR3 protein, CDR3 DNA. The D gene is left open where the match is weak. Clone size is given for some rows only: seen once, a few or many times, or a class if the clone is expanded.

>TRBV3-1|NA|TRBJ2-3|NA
CASSQLTGNTDTQYF
TGTGCCAGCAGCCAACTGACAGGAAACACAGATACGCAGTATTTT
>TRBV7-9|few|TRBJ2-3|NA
CASSLEVIPWTDTQYF
TGTGCCAGCAGCTTAGAGGTAATCCCGTGGACAGATACGCAGTATTTT
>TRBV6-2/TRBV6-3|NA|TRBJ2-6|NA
CASSKRTPPVLTF
TGTGCCAGCAGTAAGCGGACTCCCCCCGTCCTGACTTTC
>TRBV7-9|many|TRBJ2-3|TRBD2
CASSLALAGGQDTQYF
TGTGCCAGCAGCTTGGCCCTAGCGGGGGGGCAAGATACGCAGTATTTT
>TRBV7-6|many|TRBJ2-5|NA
CASSLAQKSETQYF
TGTGCCAGCAGCTTAGCGCAGAAATCGGAGACCCAGTACTTC
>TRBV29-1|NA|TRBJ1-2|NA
CSVESWGHDYGYTF
TGCAGCGTTGAAAGCTGGGGGCACGACTATGGCTACACCTTC
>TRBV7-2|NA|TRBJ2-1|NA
CASSTALREQFF
TGTGCCAGCAGTACTGCGCTTCGGGAGCAGTTCTTC
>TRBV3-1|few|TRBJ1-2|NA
CASSPLPGDGYTF
TGTGCCAGCAGCCCTCTCCCAGGGGATGGCTACACCTTC
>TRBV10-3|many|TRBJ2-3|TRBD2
CAISRTSGAPTGTDTQYF
TGTGCCATCAGTAGGACTAGCGGGGCCCCTACTGGCACAGATACGCAGTATTTT
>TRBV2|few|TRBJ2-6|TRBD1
CASSPGVAGGVRSGANVLTF
TGTGCCAGCAGTCCCGGAGTTGCAGGGGGCGTCAGATCTGGGGCCAACGTCCTGACTTTC
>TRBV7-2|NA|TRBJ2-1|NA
CASSQGRDEQFF
TGTGCCAGCAGCCAGGGGCGAGATGAGCAGTTCTTC
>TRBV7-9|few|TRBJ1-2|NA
CASSPGRIGVGYTF
TGTGCCAGCAGCCCGGGACGAATTGGGGTTGGCTACACCTTC
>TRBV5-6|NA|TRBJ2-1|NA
CASEQERSSYNEQFF
TGTGCCAGCGAACAAGAAAGGAGCTCCTACAATGAGCAGTTCTTC
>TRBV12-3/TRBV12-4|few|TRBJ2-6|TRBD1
CASSRERQGMGPGANVLTF
TGTGCCAGCAGTCGAGAAAGACAGGGGATGGGCCCTGGGGCCAACGTCCTGACTTTC
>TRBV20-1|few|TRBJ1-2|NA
CSARASSYGYTF
TGCAGTGCTAGAGCCAGCTCCTATGGCTACACCTTC
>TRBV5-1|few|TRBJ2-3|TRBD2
CASSTGTSGGDTQYF
TGCGCCAGCAGTACCGGGACTAGCGGGGGAGATACGCAGTATTTT
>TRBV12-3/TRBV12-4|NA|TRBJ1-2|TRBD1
CASSSGQGAVSYGYTF
TGTGCCAGCAGTTCGGGACAGGGGGCGGTTAGCTATGGCTACACCTTC
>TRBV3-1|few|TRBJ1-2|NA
CASSGGWAGYGYTF
TGTGCCAGCAGCGGAGGGTGGGCTGGCTATGGCTACACCTTC
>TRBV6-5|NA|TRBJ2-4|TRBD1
CASSPTGTGYQYF
TGTGCCAGCAGTCCCACGGGGACAGGATACCAGTACTTC
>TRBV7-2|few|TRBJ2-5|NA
CASSFRWGPETQYF
TGTGCCAGCAGCTTCCGGTGGGGGCCCGAGACCCAGTACTTC
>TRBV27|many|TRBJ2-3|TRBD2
CASSSPWTSGGGYTQYF
TGTGCCAGCAGTTCCCCTTGGACTAGCGGGGGGGGTTATACGCAGTATTTT
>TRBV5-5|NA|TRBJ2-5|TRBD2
CASTVAGGFLETQYF
TGTGCCAGCACCGTAGCGGGTGGATTCCTGGAGACCCAGTACTTC
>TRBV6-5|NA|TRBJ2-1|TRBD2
CASAGGFRGRGRNEQFF
TGTGCCAGCGCCGGGGGGTTTCGTGGGCGGGGGAGGAATGAGCAGTTCTTC
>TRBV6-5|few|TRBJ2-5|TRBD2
CASSYSLGLAGQETQYF
TGTGCCAGCAGTTACTCCTTGGGACTAGCGGGCCAAGAGACCCAGTACTTC
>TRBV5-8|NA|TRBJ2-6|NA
CASSWGRFSGANVLTF
TGTGCCAGCAGCTGGGGACGGTTCTCTGGGGCCAACGTCCTGACTTTC
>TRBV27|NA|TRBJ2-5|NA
CASRYAGEKTQYF
TGTGCCAGCAGATATGCCGGGGAGAAGACCCAGTACTTC
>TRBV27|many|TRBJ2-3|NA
CASSIGGGADTQYF
TGTGCCAGCAGCATTGGGGGCGGCGCAGATACGCAGTATTTT
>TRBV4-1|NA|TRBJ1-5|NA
CASSQEIQGINQPQHF
TGCGCCAGCAGCCAAGAGATTCAGGGGATCAATCAGCCCCAGCATTTT
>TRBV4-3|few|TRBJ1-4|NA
CASGRESDFEKLFF
TGCGCCAGCGGCCGGGAGTCTGACTTTGAAAAACTGTTTTTT
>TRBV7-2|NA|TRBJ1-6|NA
CASSLVSGPIYNSPLHF
TGTGCCAGCAGCTTAGTTTCTGGGCCTATCTATAATTCACCCCTCCACTTT
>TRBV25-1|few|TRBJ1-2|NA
CASSGPGHGYTF
TGTGCCAGCAGTGGTCCGGGACATGGCTACACCTTC
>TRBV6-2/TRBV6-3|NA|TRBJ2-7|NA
CASISGNYEQYF
TGTGCCAGCATCAGCGGCAACTACGAGCAGTACTTC
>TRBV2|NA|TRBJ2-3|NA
CASSGDRDTQYF
TGTGCCAGCAGTGGAGACAGAGATACGCAGTATTTT
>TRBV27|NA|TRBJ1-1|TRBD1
CASSFYRGEWGTEAFF
TGTGCCAGCAGTTTCTACAGGGGGGAATGGGGCACTGAAGCTTTCTTT
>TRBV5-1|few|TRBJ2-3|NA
CASRDPRTASTDTQYF
TGCGCCAGCAGAGACCCGAGAACTGCCAGCACAGATACGCAGTATTTT
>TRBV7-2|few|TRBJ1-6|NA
CASLPWGRARSPLHF
TGTGCCAGCCTCCCCTGGGGCAGGGCACGTTCACCCCTCCACTTT
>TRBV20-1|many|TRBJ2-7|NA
CSARATGPRDEQYF
TGCAGTGCTAGAGCGACAGGCCCTCGCGACGAGCAGTACTTC
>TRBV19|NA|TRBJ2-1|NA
CASKLTQGAYEQFF
TGTGCCAGTAAGCTTACACAGGGAGCTTACGAGCAGTTCTTC
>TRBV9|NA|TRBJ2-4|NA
CASSADAGLAKNIQYF
TGTGCCAGCAGCGCCGATGCTGGGTTAGCCAAAAACATTCAGTACTTC
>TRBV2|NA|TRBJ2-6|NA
CASSDPGSGANVLTF
TGTGCCAGCAGTGACCCAGGGTCTGGGGCCAACGTCCTGACTTTC
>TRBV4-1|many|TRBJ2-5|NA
CASSQNGGPETQYF
TGCGCCAGCAGTCAAAATGGGGGTCCAGAGACCCAGTACTTC
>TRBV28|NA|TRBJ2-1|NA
CASSPLVLEQFF
TGTGCCAGCAGCCCGCTTGTCCTTGAGCAGTTCTTC
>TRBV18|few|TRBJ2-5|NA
CASSRLVSETQYF
TGTGCCAGCTCACGACTGGTTTCGGAGACCCAGTACTTC
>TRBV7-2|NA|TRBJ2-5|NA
CAISGSRTETQYF
TGTGCCATCTCCGGGTCCAGGACCGAGACCCAGTACTTC
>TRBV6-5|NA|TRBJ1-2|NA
CASSYLRQTYGYTF
TGTGCCAGCAGTTACTTAAGACAGACCTATGGCTACACCTTC
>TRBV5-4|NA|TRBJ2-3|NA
CASSLGRDLDTQYF
TGTGCCAGCAGCTTGGGCCGCGATTTGGATACGCAGTATTTT
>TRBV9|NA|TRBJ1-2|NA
CASSVDSGYEGYTF
TGTGCCAGCAGCGTAGATTCTGGGTACGAAGGCTACACCTTC
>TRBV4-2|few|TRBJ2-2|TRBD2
CASSQVGGGPATGELFF
TGTGCCAGCAGCCAAGTCGGCGGGGGGCCGGCCACCGGGGAGCTGTTTTTT
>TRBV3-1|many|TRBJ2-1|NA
CASSQGAPQVF
TGTGCCAGCAGCCAAGGGGCACCGCAGGTCTTC
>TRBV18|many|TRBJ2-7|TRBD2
CASSPPRGGGSYEQYF
TGTGCCAGCTCACCACCGCGCGGGGGGGGGTCCTACGAGCAGTACTTC